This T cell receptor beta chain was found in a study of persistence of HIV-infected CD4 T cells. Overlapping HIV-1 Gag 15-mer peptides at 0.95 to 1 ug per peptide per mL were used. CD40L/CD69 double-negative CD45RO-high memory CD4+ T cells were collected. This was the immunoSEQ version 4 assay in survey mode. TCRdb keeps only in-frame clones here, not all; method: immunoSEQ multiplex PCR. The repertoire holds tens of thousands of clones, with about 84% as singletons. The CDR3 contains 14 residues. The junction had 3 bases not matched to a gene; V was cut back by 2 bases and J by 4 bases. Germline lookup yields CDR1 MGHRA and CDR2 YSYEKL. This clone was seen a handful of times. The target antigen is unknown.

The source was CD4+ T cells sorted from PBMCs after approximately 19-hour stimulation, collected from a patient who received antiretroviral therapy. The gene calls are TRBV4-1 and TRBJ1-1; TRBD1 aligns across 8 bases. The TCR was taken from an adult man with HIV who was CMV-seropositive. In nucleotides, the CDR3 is TGCGCCAGCAGCCAACAGGGGGCGGCCACTGAAGCTTTCTTT. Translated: CASSQQGAATEAFF.